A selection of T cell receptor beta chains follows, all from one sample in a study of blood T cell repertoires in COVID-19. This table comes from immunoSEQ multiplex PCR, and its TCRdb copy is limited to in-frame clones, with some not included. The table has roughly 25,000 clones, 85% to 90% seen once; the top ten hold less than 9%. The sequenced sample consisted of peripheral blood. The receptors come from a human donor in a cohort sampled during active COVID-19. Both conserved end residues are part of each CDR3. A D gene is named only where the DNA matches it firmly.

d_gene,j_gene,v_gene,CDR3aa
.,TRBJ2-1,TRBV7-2,CASSNYLNEQFF
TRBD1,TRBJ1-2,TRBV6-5,CASSLTGEGYTF
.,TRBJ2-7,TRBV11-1,CASSTYGVAYEQYF
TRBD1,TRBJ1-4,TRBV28,CALSQGDEKLFF
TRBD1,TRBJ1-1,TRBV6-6,CASSGQGPITEAFF
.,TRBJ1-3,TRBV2,CASSESEGNTIYF
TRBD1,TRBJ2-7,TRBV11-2,CASSLVGGRSIYEQYF
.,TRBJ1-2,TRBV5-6,CASSLGQASGYTF
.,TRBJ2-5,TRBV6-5,CASSYAGLQETQYF
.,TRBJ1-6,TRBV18,CASSRGTDNSPLHF
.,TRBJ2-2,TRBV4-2,CASSQVGLGDTGELFF
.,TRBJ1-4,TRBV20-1,CSARREEKLFF
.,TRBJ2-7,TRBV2,CASIGRGLEQYF
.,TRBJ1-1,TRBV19,CASSTDSMNTEAFF
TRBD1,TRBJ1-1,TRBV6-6,CASSWTGPPEAFF
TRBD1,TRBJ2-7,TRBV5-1,CASTATRDRGGEQYF
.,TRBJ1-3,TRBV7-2,CASSLGTSGNTIYF
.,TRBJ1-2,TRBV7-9,CASSLSLGPLGYTF
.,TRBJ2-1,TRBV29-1,CSVEESSEQFF
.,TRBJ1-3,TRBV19,CASSTNTGNTIYF
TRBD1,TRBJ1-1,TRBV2,CASSEGQGGEAFF
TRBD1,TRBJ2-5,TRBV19,CASSIGHGQGQQTQYF
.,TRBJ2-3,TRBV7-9,CASNLRRVASTDTQYF
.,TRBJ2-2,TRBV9,CASSSLQRGTGELFF
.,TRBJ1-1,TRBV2,CASSLYTEAFF
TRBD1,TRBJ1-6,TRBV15,CATSRGEEGQGSSPLHF
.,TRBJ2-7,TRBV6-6,CASMQGVYEQYF
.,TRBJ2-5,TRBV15,CATSPWGRDQETQYF
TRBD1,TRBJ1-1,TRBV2,CASRAGTGGQVVTFF
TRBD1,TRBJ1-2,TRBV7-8,CASSLVNRGSAYGYTF
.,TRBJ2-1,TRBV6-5,CASSYRAESSYNEQFF
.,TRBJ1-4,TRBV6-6,CASSYSTGILNEKLFF
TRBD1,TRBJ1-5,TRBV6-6,CASGTVDHQPQHF
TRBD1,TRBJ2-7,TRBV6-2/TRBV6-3,CASSYYQGRGLYEQYF
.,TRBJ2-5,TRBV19,CASSIGRTLAPRETQYF
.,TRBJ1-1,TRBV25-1,CASSMGVNTEAFF
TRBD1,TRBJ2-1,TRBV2,CAGRQGTHEQFF
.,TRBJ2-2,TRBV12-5,CASGPPGRSTGELFF
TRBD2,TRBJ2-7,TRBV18,CASSPASSGDYEQYF
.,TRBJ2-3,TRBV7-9,CASSSSTDTQYF
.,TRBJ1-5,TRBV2,CASNPGQPNQPQHF
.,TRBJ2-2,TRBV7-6,CASSGQGRYTGELFF
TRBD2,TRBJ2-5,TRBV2,CASSAASGGTTQYF
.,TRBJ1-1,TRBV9,CASSVGQSNTEAFF
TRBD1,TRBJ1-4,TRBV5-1,CASSVKGQGEKLFF
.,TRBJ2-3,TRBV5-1,CASSLDTGTDTQYF